This T cell receptor beta chain was documented in a study of T cell clonotyping in hematopoietic cell transplantation. Germline CDR1 is SGHNT and CDR2 is YYREEE (reference sequence). The V and J ends lost 5 bases and 2 bases respectively, with 13 bases between them. This CDR3 comprises 14 residues. The repertoire was sequenced with immunoSEQ multiplex PCR; TCRdb's copy has only in-frame clones and lacks some. The repertoire holds around 4,000 clones, with just under 95% as singletons. This clone was counted once. The sequencing here drew on PBMCs, taken 30 days after allogeneic stem cell transplant. This chain links TRBV5-4 with TRBJ2-5; D might be TRBD2 (6 bases). The receptor was isolated from a male patient in his fifties who had an allogeneic stem cell transplant from a related donor, so the T cells may come from the graft donor. Some clones in this sample may be carry-over from other donors' samples. CDR3 nucleotide sequence: TGTGCCAGCAGTCGGGGACTCGGACAAGAGACCCAGTACTTC. As protein: CASSRGLGQETQYF.